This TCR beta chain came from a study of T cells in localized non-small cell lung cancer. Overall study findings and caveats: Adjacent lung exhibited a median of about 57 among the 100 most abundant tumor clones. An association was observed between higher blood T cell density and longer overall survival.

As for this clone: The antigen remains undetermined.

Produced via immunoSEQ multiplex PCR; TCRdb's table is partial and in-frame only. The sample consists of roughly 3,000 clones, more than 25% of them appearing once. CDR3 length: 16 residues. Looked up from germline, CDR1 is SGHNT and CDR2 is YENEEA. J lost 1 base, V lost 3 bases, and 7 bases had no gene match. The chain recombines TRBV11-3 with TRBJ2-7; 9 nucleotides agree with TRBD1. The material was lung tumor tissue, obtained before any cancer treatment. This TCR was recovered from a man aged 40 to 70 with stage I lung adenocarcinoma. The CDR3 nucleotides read TGTGCCAGCAGCTTGGCTTCGGGACAGGGTTCCTACGAGCAGTACTTC. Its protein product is CASSLASGQGSYEQYF.